This record concerns one TCR beta chain sequence. The data originate from a study of OX40 agonist ivuxolimab in advanced cancers. Looked up from germline, CDR1 is SGHRS and CDR2 is YFSETQ. This CDR3 contains 14 residues. Trimming cost V 0 bases and J 9 bases, with 12 bases left between them. The data were produced by immunoSEQ multiplex PCR, yet TCRdb's version contains in-frame clones alone and is incomplete. Altogether approximately 88,000 clones are present, around nine tenths being singletons, with the ten largest covering under 0.9%. The J gene is TRBJ2-2, the V gene TRBV5-1, with no clear D. The sequence came from an adult with an advanced solid tumor such as melanoma, head and neck, liver or kidney cancer. The specimen comprised CD4+ or CD8+ T cells sorted from blood, sampled in a trial of the OX40 agonist ivuxolimab. The CDR3 coding sequence is TGCGCCAGCAGCTTGGATGTCAGAACGAGGGAGCTGTTTTTT. This sequence encodes CASSLDVRTRELFF. Complete variable domain (other parts from reference TRBV5-1 and TRBJ2-2): KAGVTQTPRYLIKTRGQQVTLSCSPISGHRSVSWYQQTPGQGLQFLFEYFSETQRNKGNFPGRFSGRQFSNSRSEMNVSTLELGDSALYLCASSLDVRTRELFFGEGSRLTVL.